What follows are 22 T cell receptor beta chains derived from one specimen sequenced in a study of T cell responses to AZD1222 COVID-19 vaccine. Sequencing used immunoSEQ multiplex PCR; TCRdb keeps in-frame clones, though not all of them. The table includes 70,000 to 95,000 clones, about 86% detected once. The specimen was peripheral blood, collected 28 days after the second AZD1222 dose. The receptors here all came from an adult who received the AZD1222 COVID-19 vaccine.

This clone was seen just once. The rearrangement links TRBV5-6 to TRBJ1-1, with D possibly TRBD1 on 6 matching bases. Germline V gene data show CDR1 as SGHDT and CDR2 as YYEEEE. This CDR3 has 19 residues. Trimming took 1 base from V and 11 from J, leaving 33 bases between them. CDR3 loop: CASSLTGFRAGSVFAVAFF. The CDR3 bases are TGTGCCAGCAGCTTGACAGGGTTTCGGGCTGGATCGGTGTTCGCTGTCGCTTTCTTT. The whole variable domain, remainder taken from reference TRBV5-6 and TRBJ1-1, is DAGVTQSPTHLIKTRGQQVTLRCSPKSGHDTVSWYQQALGQGPQFIFQYYEEEERQRGNFPDRFSGHQFPNYSSELNVNALLLGDSALYLCASSLTGFRAGSVFAVAFFGQGTRLTVV.

This clone was found once. CDR3 protein: CATSWGSGGYTF. CDR3 DNA: TGTGCCACGAGCTGGGGTTCCGGTGGCTACACCTTC. The chain carries TRBV7-9 and TRBJ1-2; D uncertain. Germline lookup yields CDR1 SEHNR and CDR2 FQNEAQ (reference sequence). The CDR3 sequence is 12 residues long. Trimming left V 10 bases short and J 7 bases short, with 16 bases between.

J is TRBJ2-3 and V is TRBV18; a possible D gene is TRBD1 (6 bases). Germline lookup yields CDR1 KGHSH and CDR2 LQKENI. V was pared by 5 bases and J by 1 base, with 22 bases between. This CDR3 is built from 18 residues. The CDR3 nucleotides are TGTGCCAGCTCAGTACAGGGTCTTACAGGCACAGGCACAGATACGCAGTATTTT. Translating it yields CASSVQGLTGTGTDTQYF.

A note on this clone: Other DNA variants within this sample encode the same CDR3. The chain is built from TRBV30 and TRBJ1-1; D gene ambiguous. The CDR3 runs to 10 residues. Trimming pared 5 bases from V and 2 bases from J, leaving 3 bases between. From germline, CDR1 is GTSNPN and CDR2 SVGIG (reference sequence). CDR3 region: CAWGNTEAFF. The CDR3 DNA sequence: TGTGCCTGGGGCAACACTGAAGCTTTCTTT. Using reference TRBV30 and TRBJ1-1 for the parts outside the CDR3, the full variable domain is SQTIHQWPATLVQPVGSPLSLECTVEGTSNPNLYWYRQAAGRGLQLLFYSVGIGQISSEVPQNLSASRPQDRQFILSSKKLLLSDSGFYLCAWGNTEAFFGQGTRLTVV.

This clone was recorded only once. The chain has TRBV28 and TRBJ2-3, with TRBD2 matching 8 bases. CDR3 length: 14 amino acids. Looked up from germline, CDR1 is MDHEN and CDR2 is SYDVKM. V dropped 10 bases and J dropped 5; count of bases not matched to a gene: 11. In DNA form, the CDR3 reads TGTGCCACCAGGCCAGCGGGAGTTCTAGATACGCAGTATTTT. Amino acid sequence: CATRPAGVLDTQYF.

The chain is built from TRBV27 and TRBJ2-7, with TRBD2 identical over 11 bases. The CDR3 loop spans 14 amino acids. Germline V CDR1 and CDR2: MNHEY, SMNVEV (reference sequence). Trimming took 6 bases from V and 4 from J; bases not matched to a gene: 5. CDR3 loop: CASSLGLAVYEQYF. Here the CDR3 DNA reads TGTGCCAGCAGCCTGGGACTAGCGGTTTACGAGCAGTACTTC.

This sequence joins TRBV4-1 and TRBJ2-1, with 12 bases lining up with TRBD2. This CDR3 contains 18 residues. Germline V lookup: CDR1 MGHRA, CDR2 YSYEKL. V lost 3 bases, J lost 9 bases, and 15 bases stayed unmatched. CDR3 residues: CASSQDLEVLAGGREQFF. In DNA, the CDR3 is TGCGCCAGCAGCCAGGACCTTGAAGTCCTAGCGGGAGGGCGTGAGCAGTTCTTC.

This clone was seen only once. CDR3 protein: CASRPLGTRGEKLFF. The CDR3, as DNA: TGTGCCAGCAGGCCCCTCGGGACACGGGGTGAAAAACTGTTTTTT. The V and J genes are TRBV28 and TRBJ1-4; the D gene is possibly TRBD1 (6 bases). The CDR3 sequence is 15 residues long. Germline CDR1 is MDHEN and CDR2 is SYDVKM. Deletions cut 6 bases from V and 7 bases from J, with 18 bases between.

A few counts support this clone. The V gene is TRBV14, the J gene TRBJ1-3, with D tentatively TRBD1 (6 bases). The CDR3 loop spans 15 amino acids. The germline V and J ends were trimmed by 6 bases and 0 bases, with 12 bases remaining between them. Germline CDR1 is SGHDN and CDR2 is FVKESK. The CDR3 DNA follows: TGTGCCAGCAGGGAACCGGGGGCCTCTGGAAACACCATATATTTT. Protein sequence: CASREPGASGNTIYF.

V and J are TRBV7-2 and TRBJ2-3, with D possibly matching TRBD2 (5 bases). With 2 bases removed from V and 4 bases from J, the gap between germline ends came to 13 bases. The CDR3 has 15 residues. Germline V lookup: CDR1 SGHTA, CDR2 FQGNSA. CDR3 nucleotide sequence: TGTGCCAGCAGCTTACAGCTAGTGAGGGCAGATACGCAGTATTTT. Translating it yields CASSLQLVRADTQYF.

The chain combines TRBV18 with TRBJ1-2, with a possible D match to TRBD1 (6 bases). The CDR3 length is 16 residues. The germline V gene has CDR1 KGHSH and CDR2 LQKENI. Trimming left V 0 bases short and J 7 bases short, with 18 bases between. The DNA of the CDR3 is TGTGCCAGCTCACCACCGTGGGACACGGGTCAGTCTGGCTACACCTTC. Amino acid sequence: CASSPPWDTGQSGYTF.

This clone is a singleton in its sample. The chain links TRBV28 to TRBJ2-6; D is perhaps TRBD1 or TRBD2 (6 bases each). The germline gives CDR1 MDHEN, CDR2 SYDVKM. The CDR3 sequence is 15 residues long. V lost 3 bases to trimming and J lost 4 bases, with 10 bases between them. CDR3 amino acids: CASSFRGDGANVLTF. In DNA form, the CDR3 reads TGTGCCAGCAGTTTTAGGGGGGACGGGGCCAACGTCCTGACTTTC.

This rearrangement joins TRBV4-1 to TRBJ2-3; 8 bases fit TRBD1. With V trimmed by 8 bases and J by 6 bases, 16 bases remained unmatched. In germline, CDR1 is MGHRA, CDR2 YSYEKL. The CDR3 has 16 amino acids. The CDR3 is CASLNPGVTGGDTQYF. The CDR3 DNA sequence: TGCGCCAGCCTTAATCCGGGTGTCACAGGGGGTGATACGCAGTATTTT.

The V and J genes are TRBV13 and TRBJ1-1; 7 bases are shared with TRBD1. The germline gives CDR1 PRHDT, CDR2 FYEKMQ (reference sequence). This CDR3 spans 13 amino acids. V lost 4 bases and J lost 4; bases outside the gene matches: 3. In DNA, the CDR3 is TGTGCCAGCAGCTCAGGGGGGGGCACTGAAGCTTTCTTT. Encoded protein: CASSSGGGTEAFF.

This clone was recorded only once. The chain is built from TRBV21-1 and TRBJ2-2; no check of the table's D call, TRBD2, against the DNA was made. TRBV21-1 is a listed pseudogene. The CDR3 length is 23 residues. The CDR3 region is CASSAKGNFGLAGGQDCTGELFF. DNA of the CDR3: TGTGCCAGCAGCGCCAAAGGGAACTTTGGACTAGCGGGGGGGCAGGATTGCACCGGGGAGCTGTTTTTT.

CDR3 in DNA: TGTGCCAGCAGTTATGGGACACCGGGGGACGGCTACACCTTC. As protein: CASSYGTPGDGYTF. The chain carries TRBV6-6 and TRBJ1-2; tentative D call: TRBD1 (6 bases). The CDR3 is made up of 14 amino acids. The germline CDR1 and CDR2 sequences are MNHNY and SVGAGI (reference sequence). The V end was cut by 3 bases, the J end by 8 bases, with 16 bases between.

J is TRBJ1-1 and V is TRBV21-1; the DNA was not used to check the table's D call, TRBD1. TRBV21-1 represents a pseudogene. The CDR3 is 17 residues long. CDR3 sequence reads: CASSNPTGSDMNTEAFF. CDR3 coding DNA: TGTGCCAGCAGCAACCCGACAGGGAGCGACATGAACACTGAAGCTTTCTTT.

The rearrangement joins TRBV28 to TRBJ1-5; perhaps TRBD1 as D (5 bases). CDR1 MDHEN and CDR2 SYDVKM come from the germline V gene. The V end lost 2 bases, the J end lost 1 base, and 15 bases lay between the germline ends. The CDR3 totals 17 residues. The CDR3 DNA sequence: TGTGCCAGCAGTTTAAGGGATGGAGGGGCCAGCAATCAGCCCCAGCATTTT. It translates to CASSLRDGGASNQPQHF.

The rearrangement uses TRBV7-9 and TRBJ2-2; D might be TRBD1 or TRBD2, each matching 5 bases. The CDR3 is 14 residues long. The V and J ends lost 5 bases and 3 bases respectively, with 10 bases between them. Germline assignment: CDR1 SEHNR and CDR2 FQNEAQ (reference sequence). The CDR3 protein is CASSRDGYTGELFF. The DNA of the CDR3 is TGTGCCAGCAGCCGGGACGGCTACACCGGGGAGCTGTTTTTT.

The chain joins TRBV28 to TRBJ1-4, with D tentatively TRBD1 (5 bases). The germline V and J ends were trimmed by 5 bases and 0 bases, with 13 bases remaining between them. Germline CDR1 is MDHEN and CDR2 is SYDVKM. The CDR3 consists of 16 residues. The CDR3, as DNA: TGTGCCAGCAGTCCTATTGGACACGCAACTAATGAAAAACTGTTTTTT. Its protein product is CASSPIGHATNEKLFF. The whole variable domain, filled in from reference TRBV28 and TRBJ1-4, reads DVKVTQSSRYLVKRTGEKVFLECVQDMDHENMFWYRQDPGLGLRLIYFSYDVKMKEKGDIPEGYSVSREKKERFSLILESASTNQTSMYLCASSPIGHATNEKLFFGSGTQLSVL.

The rearrangement joins TRBV29-1 to TRBJ2-7; D ambiguous. Between the trimmed V and J ends, which lost 4 bases and 3 bases, there was a span of 10 bases. CDR3 size: 12 residues. Germline lookup yields CDR1 SQVTM and CDR2 ANQGSEA. In nucleotides, the CDR3 is TGCAGCGTTGGGAGTAACCTCTACGAGCAGTACTTC. It yields the protein CSVGSNLYEQYF.

The chain recombines TRBV19 with TRBJ1-2; D gene unclear. Trimming shortened V by 8 bases and J by 5 bases, and 9 bases separated the two germline ends. The CDR3 spans 11 residues. Germline V gene data show CDR1 as LNHDA and CDR2 as SQIVND (reference sequence). CDR3: CASWAPYGYTF. Written as DNA, the CDR3 is TGTGCCAGTTGGGCCCCTTATGGCTACACCTTC. Combining the CDR3 with reference TRBV19 and TRBJ1-2 gives the whole variable domain DGGITQSPKYLFRKEGQNVTLSCEQNLNHDAMYWYRQDPGQGLRLIYYSQIVNDFQKGDIAEGYSVSREKKESFPLTVTSAQKNPTAFYLCASWAPYGYTFGSGTRLTVV.